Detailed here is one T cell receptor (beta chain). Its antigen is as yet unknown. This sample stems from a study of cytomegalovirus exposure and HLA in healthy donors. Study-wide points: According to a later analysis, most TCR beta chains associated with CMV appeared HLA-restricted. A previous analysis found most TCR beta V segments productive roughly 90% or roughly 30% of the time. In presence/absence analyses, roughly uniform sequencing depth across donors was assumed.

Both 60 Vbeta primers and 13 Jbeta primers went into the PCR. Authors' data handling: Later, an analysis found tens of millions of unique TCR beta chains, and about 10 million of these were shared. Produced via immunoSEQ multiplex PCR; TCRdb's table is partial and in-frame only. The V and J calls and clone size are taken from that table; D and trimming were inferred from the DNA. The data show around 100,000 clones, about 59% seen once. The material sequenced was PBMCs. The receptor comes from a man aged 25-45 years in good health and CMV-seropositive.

The CDR3 sequence: CAWSGPGSDNQPQHF. The CDR3 DNA is TGTGCCTGGAGTGGTCCGGGTAGTGACAATCAGCCCCAGCATTTT. V and J are TRBV30 and TRBJ1-5; D is uncertain. The CDR3 totals 15 residues. CDR1 is GTSNPN and CDR2 is SVGIG in the germline V gene (reference sequence). Trimming took 1 base from V and 3 from J, leaving 13 bases between them.